This is a list of T cell receptor beta chains from one sample in a study of blood T cell repertoires in COVID-19. Only in-frame clones appear in the TCRdb table, and some are missing; sequencing was by immunoSEQ multiplex PCR. The profile shows about 73,000 clones, 60% to 80% of them singletons. What was sequenced was peripheral blood. These receptors were collected from a man in his sixties or seventies with COVID-19, enrolled during active disease. CDR3s include the opening cysteine and the closing phenylalanine or tryptophan. D genes are given only for firm matches. Size is stated for part of the rows, as once, few or many counts, or as a class when the clone is expanded.

TRBV18,TRBD1,.,TRBJ2-5,CASSPPVGQGEETQYF,TGTGCCAGCTCACCACCGGTAGGACAGGGTGAAGAGACCCAGTACTTC
TRBV4-3,.,.,TRBJ1-2,CASSQDRNYGYTF,TGCGCCAGCAGCCAAGACAGGAACTATGGCTACACCTTC
TRBV3-1/TRBV3-2,.,.,TRBJ1-5,CASSLTGGTNQPQHF,TGTGCCAGCAGCCTCACGGGGGGCACGAATCAGCCCCAGCATTTT
TRBV30,TRBD1,.,TRBJ1-4,CASNRGLEEKLFF,TGTGCTTCGAACAGGGGGCTAGAAGAAAAACTGTTTTTT
TRBV3-1/TRBV3-2,TRBD1,.,TRBJ2-2,CASSLRGTGSTGELFF,TGTGCCAGCAGCCTCCGGGGGACAGGGAGCACCGGGGAGCTGTTTTTT
TRBV27,.,.,TRBJ1-2,CASSFRGLDGYTF,TGTGCCAGCAGTTTCAGAGGTCTGGATGGCTACACCTTC
TRBV6-5,TRBD1,.,TRBJ1-6,CASKDRASYNSPLHF,TGTGCCAGCAAGGACAGGGCGAGCTATAATTCACCCCTCCACTTT
TRBV5-1,TRBD1,.,TRBJ1-1,CASSGQGGELTEAFF,TGCGCCAGCAGTGGACAGGGTGGGGAATTAACTGAAGCTTTCTTT
TRBV4-2,.,.,TRBJ1-2,CASSQATNVNYGYTF,TGTGCCAGCAGCCAAGCGACTAACGTAAACTATGGCTACACCTTC
TRBV5-1,TRBD2,.,TRBJ2-1,CASSLRAGGDNEQFF,TGCGCCAGCAGCTTGCGAGCGGGAGGTGACAATGAGCAGTTCTTC
TRBV30,.,.,TRBJ1-5,CAWSVTAGYNQPQHF,TGTGCCTGGAGTGTAACAGCGGGTTACAATCAGCCCCAGCATTTT
TRBV28,.,.,TRBJ2-1,CASSLNRVYNEQFF,TGTGCCAGCAGTTTAAACAGGGTCTACAATGAGCAGTTCTTC
TRBV7-2,.,.,TRBJ2-7,CASSLAGYPDYEQYF,TGTGCCAGCAGCTTGGCAGGGTACCCTGACTACGAGCAGTACTTC
TRBV5-6,TRBD2,.,TRBJ2-7,CVSSWGLAGGYEQYF,TGTGTCAGCAGCTGGGGACTAGCGGGAGGCTACGAGCAGTACTTC
TRBV19,.,.,TRBJ2-1,CASSPTGDSYNEQFF,TGTGCCAGTAGTCCCACAGGAGACTCCTACAATGAGCAGTTCTTC
TRBV24-1,TRBD1,.,TRBJ2-5,CATGGTAETQYF,TGTGCCACCGGTGGGACAGCGGAGACCCAGTACTTC
TRBV7-9,.,few,TRBJ1-2,CASSLRGLDGYTF,TGTGCCAGCAGCTTACGGGGGTTGGACGGCTACACCTTC
TRBV6-2/TRBV6-3,TRBD1,.,TRBJ2-1,CASSSGGTGKTNEQFF,TGTGCCAGCAGTTCCGGCGGGACAGGGAAAACCAATGAGCAGTTCTTC
TRBV19,TRBD1,.,TRBJ1-1,CASSIGQGQSNTEAFF,TGTGCCAGTAGTATTGGCCAGGGACAGTCGAACACTGAAGCTTTCTTT
TRBV6-5,TRBD2,.,TRBJ2-7,CASSSRGGFSYEQYF,TGTGCCAGCAGTTCTCGGGGAGGGTTCTCCTACGAGCAGTACTTC
TRBV6-1,TRBD1,.,TRBJ1-5,CATTGTGGNQPQHF,TGTGCCACCACCGGGACAGGCGGCAATCAGCCCCAGCATTTT
TRBV15,.,.,TRBJ1-5,CATSRGKAGGNQPQHF,TGTGCCACCAGCAGAGGGAAGGCAGGGGGCAATCAGCCCCAGCATTTT
TRBV28,.,.,TRBJ1-5,CASSLFVSSNQPQHF,TGTGCCAGCAGTTTATTCGTCAGTAGCAATCAGCCCCAGCATTTT
TRBV29-1,.,once,TRBJ2-7,CSGQGNSDEQYF,TGCAGCGGGCAGGGTAACAGCGACGAGCAGTACTTC
TRBV28,.,once,TRBJ1-6,CASSRLGTSSPLHF,TGTGCCAGCAGCCGACTCGGGACTTCTTCACCCCTCCACTTT
TRBV27,.,few,TRBJ1-5,CASSFHDRINQPQHF,TGTGCCAGCAGTTTCCACGACAGAATCAATCAGCCCCAGCATTTT
TRBV11-3,TRBD2,.,TRBJ2-1,CASSPMGTKGNEQFF,TGTGCCAGCAGCCCCATGGGGACTAAGGGGAATGAGCAGTTCTTC
TRBV4-3,.,.,TRBJ1-5,CASSQAYAGASNQPQHF,TGCGCCAGCAGCCAAGCCTACGCGGGGGCTAGCAATCAGCCCCAGCATTTT
TRBV4-1,TRBD1,.,TRBJ2-7,CASSQDGQGEYEQYF,TGCGCCAGCAGCCAAGATGGGCAGGGGGAGTACGAGCAGTACTTC
TRBV19,TRBD1,.,TRBJ2-7,CASSVDRGYEQYF,TGTGCCAGTAGTGTCGACAGGGGCTACGAGCAGTACTTC
TRBV14,TRBD1,once,TRBJ1-2,CASSQENWDRGLTTNYGYTF,TGTGCCAGCAGCCAAGAAAATTGGGACAGGGGTCTTACTACCAACTATGGCTACACCTTC
TRBV7-2,.,.,TRBJ2-2,CASSPTVNTGELFF,TGTGCCAGCAGCCCGACAGTGAACACCGGGGAGCTGTTTTTT
TRBV7-2,TRBD2,.,TRBJ2-3,CASSLQAGVWGTDTQYF,TGTGCCAGCAGCTTACAAGCGGGAGTTTGGGGGACAGATACGCAGTATTTT
TRBV5-1,.,.,TRBJ2-2,CASSPPLATGELFF,TGCGCCAGCAGCCCCCCTTTAGCAACCGGGGAGCTGTTTTTT
TRBV7-2,.,.,TRBJ1-1,CASSLSWNTEAFF,TGTGCCAGCAGCTTGTCTTGGAACACTGAAGCTTTCTTT
TRBV7-2,TRBD1,once,TRBJ2-7,CASSLPTGGYEQYF,TGTGCCAGCAGCTTACCGACAGGGGGGTACGAGCAGTACTTC
TRBV2,TRBD2,.,TRBJ2-2,CASRAGGATGELFF,TGTGCCAGCAGGGCCGGGGGGGCTACCGGGGAGCTGTTTTTT
TRBV5-4,.,.,TRBJ1-5,CASSPWPGQLNQPQHF,TGTGCCAGCAGCCCCTGGCCTGGACAGCTCAATCAGCCCCAGCATTTT
TRBV24-1,.,.,TRBJ2-7,CATSDPRPGRRGPREQYF,TGTGCCACCAGTGATCCGCGCCCGGGCCGTAGGGGTCCACGCGAGCAGTACTTC
TRBV27,TRBD1,.,TRBJ1-2,CASRPDRGYGYTF,TGTGCCAGCAGACCGGACAGGGGCTATGGCTACACCTTC
TRBV28,.,few,TRBJ2-2,CASSRPAANTGELFF,TGTGCCAGCAGCCGTCCAGCGGCGAACACCGGGGAGCTGTTTTTT
TRBV24-1,.,once,TRBJ2-5,CATRQDNQETQYF,TGTGCCACCCGTCAGGACAACCAAGAGACCCAGTACTTC
TRBV6-6,.,.,TRBJ2-1,CASSASNEQFF,TGTGCCAGCAGTGCGAGCAATGAGCAGTTCTTC
TRBV28,TRBD1,.,TRBJ1-1,CASTSRDRVGGAFF,TGTGCCAGCACGTCCCGGGACAGGGTCGGAGGAGCTTTCTTT
TRBV6-4,.,.,TRBJ1-2,CASSYAADRPYGYTF,TGTGCCAGCAGTTACGCCGCGGACAGACCTTATGGCTACACCTTC
TRBV6-5,TRBD1,few,TRBJ1-5,CASSRDRYYQPQHF,TGTGCCAGCAGCCGGGACAGATATTATCAGCCCCAGCATTTT
TRBV3-1/TRBV3-2,TRBD1,.,TRBJ2-7,CASSQDRAGDEQYF,TGTGCCAGCAGCCAGGACAGGGCTGGGGACGAGCAGTACTTC
TRBV28,TRBD1,few,TRBJ1-1,CASSFRPGGAYTEAFF,TGTGCCAGCAGTTTTCGTCCAGGGGGCGCGTACACTGAAGCTTTCTTT
TRBV9,.,.,TRBJ1-1,CASSTGGGMNTEAFF,TGTGCCAGCAGCACCGGGGGAGGAATGAACACTGAAGCTTTCTTT
TRBV9,.,.,TRBJ2-2,CASSFQGYGELFF,TGTGCCAGCAGCTTCCAGGGGTACGGGGAGCTGTTTTTT
TRBV5-4,TRBD2,few,TRBJ2-1,CASSLAGGNEQFF,TGTGCCAGCAGCTTGGCCGGGGGGAATGAGCAGTTCTTC
TRBV6-2/TRBV6-3,.,once,TRBJ1-5,CASSYGSGSNQPQHF,TGTGCCAGCAGTTACGGGTCAGGGAGCAATCAGCCCCAGCATTTT
TRBV27,.,medium-sized,TRBJ1-2,CASSFTLAGGYTF,TGTGCCAGCAGTTTTACGTTGGCGGGTGGCTACACCTTC
TRBV7-7,TRBD2,.,TRBJ2-2,CASSPSGTANTGELFF,TGTGCTAGCAGCCCCAGCGGGACGGCGAACACCGGGGAGCTGTTTTTT
TRBV6-5,.,.,TRBJ1-2,CASSTTTENYGYTF,TGTGCCAGCAGTACCACGACAGAAAACTATGGCTACACCTTC